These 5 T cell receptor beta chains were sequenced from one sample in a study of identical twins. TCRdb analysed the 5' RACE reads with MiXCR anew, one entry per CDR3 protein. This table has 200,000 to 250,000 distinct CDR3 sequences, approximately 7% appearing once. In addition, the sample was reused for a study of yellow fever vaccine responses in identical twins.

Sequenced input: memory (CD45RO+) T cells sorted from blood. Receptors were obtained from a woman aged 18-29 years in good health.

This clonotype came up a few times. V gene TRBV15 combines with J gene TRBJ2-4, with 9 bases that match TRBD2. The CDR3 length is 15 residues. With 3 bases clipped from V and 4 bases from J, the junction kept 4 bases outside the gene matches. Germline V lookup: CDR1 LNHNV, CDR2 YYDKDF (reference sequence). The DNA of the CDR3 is TGTGCCACCAGCAGGCTGGCGGGGGGGAAAAACATTCAGTACTTC. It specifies CATSRLAGGKNIQYF.

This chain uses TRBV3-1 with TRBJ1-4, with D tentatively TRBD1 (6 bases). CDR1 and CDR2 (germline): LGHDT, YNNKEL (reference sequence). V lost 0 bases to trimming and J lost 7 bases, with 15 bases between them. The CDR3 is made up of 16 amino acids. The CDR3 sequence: CASSQDSGALTEKLFF. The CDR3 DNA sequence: TGTGCCAGCAGCCAAGATTCGGGGGCCCTAACTGAAAAACTGTTTTTT.

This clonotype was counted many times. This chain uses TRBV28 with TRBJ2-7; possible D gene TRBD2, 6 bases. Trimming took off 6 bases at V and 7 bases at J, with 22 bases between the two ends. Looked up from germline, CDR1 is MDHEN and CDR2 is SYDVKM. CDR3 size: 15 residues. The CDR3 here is CASRIGAVAVGEQYF. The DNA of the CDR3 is TGTGCCAGCAGAATTGGGGCGGTAGCGGTGGGTGAGCAGTACTTC. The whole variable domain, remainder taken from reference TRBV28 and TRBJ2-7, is DVKVTQSSRYLVKRTGEKVFLECVQDMDHENMFWYRQDPGLGLRLIYFSYDVKMKEKGDIPEGYSVSREKKERFSLILESASTNQTSMYLCASRIGAVAVGEQYFGPGTRLTVT.

CDR3 region: CASSPRPGLYEQYV. The CDR3 DNA follows: TGTGCCAGCAGCCCTCGACCGGGGCTCTACGAGCAGTACGTC. The V call is TRBV7-9, the J call TRBJ2-7; tentatively, D is TRBD1 or TRBD2 (5 bases each). Deletions cut 5 bases from V and 3 bases from J, with 14 bases between. Germline CDR1 is SEHNR and CDR2 is FQNEAQ (reference sequence). This CDR3 has 14 amino acids.

The CDR3, as DNA: TGTGCCAGCAGCTTCAGGGTGGGGATGAACACTGAAGCTTTCTTT. Translating it yields CASSFRVGMNTEAFF. V usage is TRBV7-2 and J usage is TRBJ1-1; D might be TRBD1 (5 bases). The CDR3 has 15 amino acids. V was clipped by 3 bases and J by 0 bases, with 11 bases between them. CDR1 and CDR2 (germline): SGHTA, FQGNSA.